What follows are 11 T cell receptor beta chains derived from one specimen sequenced in a study of metastatic and nonmetastatic thyroid tumors. Each patient came to thyroid surgery without any prior treatment (of any kind). TCRdb redid the clone calls on the PCR reads using MiXCR. The sample has 33,000 or so clones; under 25% are singletons. Material: blood. These receptors all stem from a female donor with papillary thyroid cancer or a benign thyroid nodule (not recorded which). Some clones in this sample may be carry-over from other donors' samples.

The V call is TRBV7-9, the J call TRBJ2-1, with D uncertain. The length of the CDR3 is 14 residues. V dropped 2 bases and J dropped 4 bases, with 9 bases sitting between them. The germline V gene encodes CDR1 SEHNR and CDR2 FQNEAQ (reference sequence). The CDR3 DNA reads TGTGCCAGCAGCTTATCACAGCCATACAATGAGCAGTTCTTC. This translates into CASSLSQPYNEQFF.

The table lists this clone with many counts. The genes are TRBV7-2 and TRBJ1-2, with D tentatively TRBD1 (5 bases). V gave up 3 bases and J gave up 7 bases, with 18 bases separating them. The CDR3 sequence is 15 residues long. The germline V gene encodes CDR1 SGHTA and CDR2 FQGNSA. The chain's CDR3 is CASSFPDRQIGGYTF. The CDR3 DNA is TGTGCCAGCAGCTTTCCGGATAGACAGATTGGTGGCTACACCTTC.

The chain has TRBV7-9 and TRBJ2-1; D not resolved. The CDR3 has 13 residues. With 1 base removed from V and 8 bases from J, the gap between germline ends came to 9 bases. Germline V lookup: CDR1 SEHNR, CDR2 FQNEAQ (reference sequence). In nucleotides, the CDR3 is TGTGCCAGCAGCTTAGTTAATCGGGATGAGCAGTTCTTC. It translates to CASSLVNRDEQFF. Full variable domain (rest looked up from reference TRBV7-9 and TRBJ2-1): DTGVSQNPRHKITKRGQNVTFRCDPISEHNRLYWYRQTLGQGPEFLTYFQNEAQLEKSRLLSDRFSAERPKGSFSTLEIQRTEQGDSAMYLCASSLVNRDEQFFGPGTRLTVL.

In its sample, this clone is medium-sized (0.01 to 0.1%). This rearrangement joins TRBV12-3 or TRBV12-4 to TRBJ2-2; 7 nucleotides align to TRBD1. V was clipped by 5 bases and J by 0 bases; unmatched bases: 3. CDR3 length equals 15 residues. As DNA, the CDR3 is TGTGCCAGCAGTGGGGGACAGACGAACACCGGGGAGCTGTTTTTT. As protein: CASSGGQTNTGELFF.

This clone was recorded at least ten times. The chain has TRBV27 and TRBJ1-2, with 9 bases lining up with TRBD1. The V segment lost 6 bases and the J segment 7 bases; nucleotides outside the gene matches: 3. The germline V gene encodes CDR1 MNHEY and CDR2 SMNVEV (reference sequence). The length of the CDR3 is 12 residues. The CDR3 spells CASSRTGAGYTF. The CDR3 DNA sequence: TGTGCCAGCAGCCGGACAGGGGCTGGCTACACCTTC.

This clone was found many times. This sequence joins TRBV6-2 or TRBV6-3 and TRBJ1-1; 8 positions agree with TRBD1. Germline CDR1 reads MNHEY; CDR2 reads SVGEGT. V was clipped by 6 bases and J by 10 bases; unmatched bases: 10. This CDR3 spans 13 amino acids. The CDR3 DNA is TGTGCCAGCAGGGCTGGACAGGGAGGTGGAGCTTTCTTT. This translates into CASRAGQGGGAFF.

The chain combines TRBV4-1 with TRBJ2-7; 7 nucleotides agree with TRBD1. After removal of 5 bases from V and 2 bases from J, the junction contained 6 bases not matched to a gene. The CDR3 consists of 14 residues. Germline V CDR1 and CDR2: MGHRA, YSYEKL. This CDR3 is CASSLQGSPYEQYF. For the CDR3, the DNA is TGCGCCAGCAGCTTACAGGGGTCACCCTACGAGCAGTACTTC.

Concerning this clone itself: A read error may produce the germline difference seen at one junction end. DNA of the CDR3: TGTGCCAGCAGACTTGCAGACACTAATTCCCCCCTCCACTTT. This translates into CASRLADTNSPLHF. V is TRBV25-1 and J is TRBJ1-6; D gene unclear. This CDR3 region has 14 residues. Germline-derived CDR1 and CDR2 are MGHDK and SYGVNS.

Ten or more counts support this clone. The rearrangement joins TRBV10-1 to TRBJ2-1; TRBD2 matches 10 bases. Germline CDR1 is WNHNN and CDR2 is SYGVQD (reference sequence). Trimming removed 5 bases from V and 5 bases from J; junction bases left unmatched: 3. The CDR3 has 14 amino acids. In DNA, the CDR3 is TGCGCCAGCAGTCCAGCGGGGGGGAACAATGAGCAGTTCTTC. This sequence encodes CASSPAGGNNEQFF.

This clone was counted only a few times. This rearrangement joins TRBV6-1 to TRBJ2-2; 8 bases fit TRBD1. Germline V gene sequence: CDR1 MNHNS, CDR2 SASEGT. The CDR3 has 15 amino acids. Trimming at V came to 5 bases and at J to 2 bases, leaving 4 bases not matched to a gene. The CDR3 loop reads CASSRQGTNTGELFF. In nucleotides, the CDR3 is TGTGCCAGCAGTCGACAGGGGACTAACACCGGGGAGCTGTTTTTT.

This chain joins TRBV27 and TRBJ1-1; D is unclear. This CDR3 region has 13 residues. The V end was cut by 5 bases, the J end by 7 bases, with 14 bases between. Germline lookup yields CDR1 MNHEY and CDR2 SMNVEV (reference sequence). The CDR3, as DNA: TGTGCCAGCAGTCCCCCAATGGGGAGTGAAGCTTTCTTT. The encoded protein is CASSPPMGSEAFF.